This T cell receptor beta chain was recorded in a study of cytomegalovirus exposure and HLA in healthy donors. A multiplex PCR was run with 60 Vbeta primers and 13 Jbeta primers. Here immunoSEQ multiplex PCR was the method, and the copy in TCRdb shows in-frame clones only, minus some. Here the sample spans 200,000 or so clones, more than 80% being singletons. On this clone: A junction end diverges from the germline sequence, so it may reflect a read error.

CDR3 length equals 17 residues. Germline V gene data show CDR1 as SSHAT and CDR2 as FNYEAQ (reference sequence). The sample consisted of PBMCs. The V gene is TRBV7-7, the J gene TRBJ2-7, with 9 positions matching TRBD1. This receptor was identified in a man aged 30-40 years in good health and CMV-seronegative. The chain's CDR3 is CASSLALRDRASYEQYF. CDR3 nucleotides: TGTGCTAGCAGCTTAGCATTAAGGGACAGGGCTTCCTACGAGCAGTACTTC.